This entry lists 32 T cell receptor beta chains sequenced from one sample in a study of long-term antiretroviral therapy in people with HIV. This was the immunoSEQ v3.0 assay at survey level. Clones were sequenced by immunoSEQ multiplex PCR, and TCRdb holds only the in-frame ones, with some missing. The data hold some 17,000 clones, with over 75% observed a single time. This specimen consisted of unsorted PBMCs, obtained 2.1 to 2.2 years before starting antiretroviral therapy. These receptors were collected from a man younger than 40 with HIV.

Note on this clone: At the DNA level, this CDR3 is encoded by other sequences in the same sample as well. V and J are TRBV18 and TRBJ1-1; D ambiguous. Germline V CDR1 and CDR2: KGHSH, LQKENI. The CDR3 spans 13 residues. Trimming cost V 0 bases and J 7 bases, with 9 bases left between them. CDR3 region: CASSPPAGVEAFF. In DNA form, the CDR3 reads TGTGCCAGCTCACCACCAGCCGGAGTTGAAGCTTTCTTT.

CDR3 sequence (DNA): TGCAGCGTTGGGACAACGGAGACCCAGTACTTC. It yields the protein CSVGTTETQYF. This chain links TRBV29-1 with TRBJ2-5, with a possible D match to TRBD1 (5 bases). CDR3 length: 11 residues. V lost 4 bases and J 5 bases, leaving 8 bases between the germline ends. From germline, CDR1 is SQVTM and CDR2 ANQGSEA.

The rearrangement joins TRBV6-1 to TRBJ2-7; no firm D call. The CDR3 loop spans 16 amino acids. V was clipped by 3 bases and J by 4 bases, with 19 bases between them. Germline CDR1 and CDR2: MNHNS and SASEGT. CDR3 in amino acids: CASSDSWALSYYEQYF. The CDR3 DNA is TGTGCCAGCAGTGATTCCTGGGCACTCTCTTATTACGAGCAGTACTTC.

The chain couples TRBV5-6 to TRBJ1-1, with 7 bases identical to TRBD1. Germline V lookup: CDR1 SGHDT, CDR2 YYEEEE. CDR3 size: 13 residues. The junction had 1 base not matched to a gene; V was cut back by 0 bases and J by 5 bases. The CDR3 sequence is CASSLDRGTEAFF. In nucleotides, the CDR3 is TGTGCCAGCAGCTTGGACAGGGGAACTGAAGCTTTCTTT.

The rearrangement joins TRBV6-4 to TRBJ2-1; TRBD2 matches at 8 bases. Germline CDR1 MRHNA, CDR2 SNTAGT. This CDR3 has 15 residues. Germline trimming cut 4 bases from V and 8 bases from J; bases unmatched to any gene: 10. The chain's CDR3 is CASSASSGTSYEQFF. The CDR3 region has the DNA TGTGCCAGCAGTGCCTCCTCCGGGACTAGTTATGAGCAGTTCTTC.

V is TRBV14 and J is TRBJ1-2; D is unresolved. Trimming took 0 bases from V and 3 from J, leaving 11 bases between them. CDR1 is SGHDN, CDR2 FVKESK, per germline. The CDR3 spans 15 residues. In DNA, the CDR3 is TGTGCCAGCAGCCAAGATGGGCGAAGACACTATGGCTACACCTTC. Its translation is CASSQDGRRHYGYTF.

This rearrangement joins TRBV2 to TRBJ2-2; TRBD1 matches at 8 bases. Trimming took 6 bases from V and 2 from J; bases not matched to a gene: 8. Germline CDR1 SNHLY, CDR2 FYNNEI. CDR3 length: 16 residues. The CDR3, as DNA: TGTGCCAGCAGCGAGGACAGGGAGGATAACACCGGGGAGCTGTTTTTT. Translating it yields CASSEDREDNTGELFF.

The CDR3 sequence: CASSGGAGNNEQFF. DNA for the CDR3: TGCGCCAGCAGTGGGGGGGCGGGAAACAATGAGCAGTTCTTC. The rearrangement uses TRBV5-1 and TRBJ2-1, with a tentative D call TRBD2 (7 bases). The V end lost 5 bases, the J end lost 5 bases, and 14 bases lay between the germline ends. The CDR3 length is 14 residues. Germline CDR1 is SGHRS and CDR2 is YFSETQ.

This clone was seen only a few times. The chain joins TRBV11-2 to TRBJ1-3, with 8 bases matching TRBD1. V dropped 6 bases and J dropped 4; count of bases not matched to a gene: 2. Germline CDR1 is SGHAT and CDR2 is FQNNGV. The CDR3 contains 13 residues. In nucleotides, the CDR3 is TGTGCCAGCAGGCGGGACAGGGGAAACACCATATATTTT. Translated, it gives CASRRDRGNTIYF.

The V and J genes are TRBV19 and TRBJ2-1; D unclear. The CDR3 spans 11 residues. The germline V gene has CDR1 LNHDA and CDR2 SQIVND (reference sequence). Deletions cut 4 bases from V and 10 bases from J, with 8 bases between. The CDR3, as DNA: TGTGCCAGTAGTAAACTCTCCGAGCAGTTCTTC. Translating gives CASSKLSEQFF.

The chain is built from TRBV25-1 and TRBJ2-5, with D uncertain. V lost 4 bases and J 4 bases, leaving 13 bases between the germline ends. Germline V gene lookup returns CDR1 MGHDK and CDR2 SYGVNS. This CDR3 contains 14 residues. The chain's CDR3 is CASSGPGPGETQYF. The DNA of the CDR3 is TGTGCCAGCAGTGGACCGGGCCCGGGAGAGACCCAGTACTTC.

The genes are TRBV29-1 and TRBJ1-1; D call uncertain. The CDR3 has 13 residues. The V gene lost 2 bases and the J gene lost 0 bases, with 7 bases spanning the gap. Germline CDR1 reads SQVTM; CDR2 reads ANQGSEA. This CDR3 reads CSVELNMNTEAFF. For the CDR3, the DNA is TGCAGCGTTGAACTGAACATGAACACTGAAGCTTTCTTT.

This clone occurred a few times. V is TRBV19 and J is TRBJ2-1; D is unclear. There are 13 residues in the CDR3. Germline V gene data show CDR1 as LNHDA and CDR2 as SQIVND (reference sequence). V lost 1 base and J lost 12, with 13 bases in between. CDR3 loop: CASSIGLIGSQFF. CDR3 nucleotide sequence: TGTGCCAGTAGTATAGGGTTGATTGGTTCGCAGTTCTTC.

The chain is built from TRBV4-1 and TRBJ2-5; D is possibly TRBD2 (5 bases). Germline CDR1 and CDR2: MGHRA and YSYEKL. This CDR3 contains 15 residues. The germline V and J ends were trimmed by 0 bases and 1 base, with 9 bases remaining between them. The CDR3 here is CASSQEPGFQETQYF. The DNA for the CDR3 is TGCGCCAGCAGCCAAGAACCGGGGTTCCAAGAGACCCAGTACTTC.

This clone has just a few counts. This chain links TRBV7-9 with TRBJ2-2; 9 positions match TRBD2. The trim removed 10 bases at V and 1 base at J, leaving 4 bases unmatched. CDR1 and CDR2 (germline): SEHNR, FQNEAQ (reference sequence). This CDR3 is 14 amino acids long. The chain's CDR3 is CANSGRGNTGELFF. The DNA for the CDR3 is TGTGCCAATAGCGGGAGAGGGAACACCGGGGAGCTGTTTTTT.

CDR3 sequence reads: CASSLEAGGNQPQHF. CDR3 sequence (DNA): TGCGCCAGCAGCTTGGAAGCAGGGGGCAATCAGCCCCAGCATTTT. The gene calls are TRBV5-1 and TRBJ1-5, with TRBD1 as a possible D gene (6 bases). Germline values: CDR1 SGHRS, CDR2 YFSETQ. Trimming pared 0 bases from V and 2 bases from J, leaving 9 bases between. The CDR3 is 15 residues long.

This chain joins TRBV5-1 and TRBJ2-5; D tentatively reads TRBD1 or TRBD2 (7 bases each). The V gene lost 4 bases and the J gene lost 4 bases, with 14 bases spanning the gap. The CDR3 loop spans 14 amino acids. Germline CDR1 reads SGHRS; CDR2 reads YFSETQ. The CDR3 DNA reads TGCGCCAGCAGCGGGGGGGGGACAGCAGAGACCCAGTACTTC. Protein sequence: CASSGGGTAETQYF.

The J gene is TRBJ1-1, the V gene TRBV15; D is undetermined. Per the germline V gene, CDR1 is LNHNV and CDR2 is YYDKDF (reference sequence). V lost 0 bases and J lost 6, with 8 bases in between. This CDR3 spans 13 amino acids. The CDR3 DNA sequence: TGTGCCACCAGCAGAGATAGGCCAGCTGAAGCTTTCTTT. Protein sequence: CATSRDRPAEAFF.

This clone has only a few counts. The chain uses TRBV11-2 and TRBJ2-1, with TRBD2 matching 7 bases. CDR1 is SGHAT, CDR2 FQNNGV, per germline. CDR3 length equals 15 residues. The junction had 10 bases not matched to a gene; V was cut back by 5 bases and J by 6 bases. CDR3 in amino acids: CASSLTGLELNEQFF. In DNA, the CDR3 is TGTGCCAGCAGCCTTACCGGACTAGAGCTCAATGAGCAGTTCTTC.

The chain recombines TRBV6-4 with TRBJ1-2, with a weak D call TRBD1 (6 bases). The CDR3 covers 14 residues. The V end lost 4 bases, the J end lost 6 bases, and 15 bases lay between the germline ends. Looked up from germline, CDR1 is MRHNA and CDR2 is SNTAGT. CDR3 in DNA: TGTGCCAGCAGTGCTGAGGGGGAAACAAATGGCTACACCTTC. It yields the protein CASSAEGETNGYTF.

This clone was seen a single time. The chain couples TRBV19 to TRBJ2-4; tentative D call: TRBD1 (6 bases). The V gene's germline CDR1 is LNHDA and CDR2 SQIVND (reference sequence). The CDR3 covers 15 residues. Trimming took 5 bases from V and 1 from J, leaving 12 bases between them. The CDR3 spells CASSDRTLAKNIQYF. Written as DNA, the CDR3 is TGTGCCAGTAGTGACAGGACGTTGGCCAAAAACATTCAGTACTTC.

The chain recombines TRBV5-5 with TRBJ2-7; D is unresolved. Germline V CDR1 and CDR2: SGHKS, YYEKEE (reference sequence). The V and J ends lost 1 base and 9 bases respectively, with 20 bases between them. CDR3 length equals 15 residues. The CDR3 DNA is TGTGCCAGCAGCTTGTCTGGCAGTCCTCAGTCGGGGCAGTACTTC. Amino acids: CASSLSGSPQSGQYF.

The rearrangement links TRBV7-6 to TRBJ2-7, with D perhaps TRBD2 (6 bases). The V and J ends lost 0 bases and 7 bases respectively, with 7 bases between them. Per the germline V gene, CDR1 is SGHVS and CDR2 is FNYEAQ. This CDR3 is built from 12 residues. This chain's CDR3 is CASSLAAGEQYF. The DNA for the CDR3 is TGTGCCAGCAGCTTAGCGGCGGGGGAGCAGTACTTC.

The rearrangement joins TRBV18 to TRBJ2-1, with TRBD2 identical over 15 bases. J was trimmed by 7 bases and V by 3 bases; bases with no gene match: 7. The germline V gene has CDR1 KGHSH and CDR2 LQKENI. The CDR3 contains 17 residues. In DNA, the CDR3 is TGTGCCAGCTCACCCGATGGACTAGCGGGAGGGAGGAATGAGCAGTTCTTC. Translated: CASSPDGLAGGRNEQFF.

This rearrangement joins TRBV10-2 to TRBJ2-1, with TRBD2 identical over 10 bases. CDR3 length equals 14 residues. The germline gives CDR1 WSHSY, CDR2 SAAADI. J was trimmed by 8 bases and V by 3 bases; bases with no gene match: 4. The CDR3 here is CASSEAGGGDEQFF. The DNA for the CDR3 is TGCGCCAGCAGTGAAGCGGGGGGGGGAGATGAGCAGTTCTTC.

The rearrangement links TRBV11-2 to TRBJ2-7; no firm D call. Germline V gene data show CDR1 as SGHAT and CDR2 as FQNNGV. The CDR3 contains 12 residues. Deletions cut 6 bases from V and 3 bases from J, with 9 bases between. The CDR3 nucleotides are TGTGCCAGCAGTCTACAGAGCTACGAGCAGTACTTC. Translated: CASSLQSYEQYF.

Here the CDR3 reads CASSSPGPNLYEQYF. CDR3 DNA: TGTGCCAGCAGCTCCCCGGGACCGAACTTATACGAGCAGTACTTC. V and J are TRBV7-9 and TRBJ2-7; the D call may be TRBD1 or TRBD2 (5 bases each). V was clipped by 4 bases and J by 4 bases, with 17 bases between them. Germline CDR1 is SEHNR and CDR2 is FQNEAQ (reference sequence). CDR3 length: 15 residues.

The chain is built from TRBV19 and TRBJ2-1, with D possibly TRBD2 on 6 matching bases. V was pared by 5 bases and J by 8 bases, with 22 bases between. Germline CDR1 LNHDA, CDR2 SQIVND (reference sequence). CDR3 length: 16 amino acids. The CDR3 sequence is CASSAGTSLKYDEQFF. CDR3 nucleotides: TGTGCCAGTAGTGCCGGGACTTCCTTAAAGTACGATGAGCAGTTCTTC.

The rearrangement uses TRBV5-1 and TRBJ2-1; D is undetermined. There are 15 residues in the CDR3. V was pared by 2 bases and J by 0 bases, with 9 bases between. The germline gives CDR1 SGHRS, CDR2 YFSETQ. CDR3 coding DNA: TGCGCCAGCAGCTTCGGCGGAGACTCCTACAATGAGCAGTTCTTC. Encoded protein: CASSFGGDSYNEQFF.

V is TRBV7-9 and J is TRBJ2-1; 9 positions match TRBD1. V dropped 6 bases and J dropped 2; count of bases not matched to a gene: 8. Germline CDR1 is SEHNR and CDR2 is FQNEAQ (reference sequence). The CDR3 length is 16 residues. The CDR3 nucleotides read TGTGCCAGCAGGCACCCCGGGACAGGGCCCTACAATGAGCAGTTCTTC. Translation: CASRHPGTGPYNEQFF.

The V gene is TRBV6-1, the J gene TRBJ1-2, with D hard to call. CDR1 MNHNS and CDR2 SASEGT come from the germline V gene. Trimming removed 0 bases from V and 0 bases from J, with 8 bases in between. This CDR3 contains 15 residues. CDR3: CASSEASGSNYGYTF. CDR3 sequence (DNA): TGTGCCAGCAGTGAAGCTTCCGGTTCTAACTATGGCTACACCTTC.

The chain combines TRBV5-1 with TRBJ2-5, with D possibly matching TRBD2 (6 bases). V was shortened by 2 bases and J by 4 bases, with 18 bases between the two germline ends. The CDR3 covers 16 residues. Germline CDR1 SGHRS, CDR2 YFSETQ. CDR3: CASSLVNPQGGETQYF. The CDR3 bases are TGCGCCAGCAGCTTAGTGAACCCCCAGGGAGGAGAGACCCAGTACTTC. The full variable domain, with the rest looked up from reference TRBV5-1 and TRBJ2-5, is KAGVTQTPRYLIKTRGQQVTLSCSPISGHRSVSWYQQTPGQGLQFLFEYFSETQRNKGNFPGRFSGRQFSNSRSEMNVSTLELGDSALYLCASSLVNPQGGETQYFGPGTRLLVL.